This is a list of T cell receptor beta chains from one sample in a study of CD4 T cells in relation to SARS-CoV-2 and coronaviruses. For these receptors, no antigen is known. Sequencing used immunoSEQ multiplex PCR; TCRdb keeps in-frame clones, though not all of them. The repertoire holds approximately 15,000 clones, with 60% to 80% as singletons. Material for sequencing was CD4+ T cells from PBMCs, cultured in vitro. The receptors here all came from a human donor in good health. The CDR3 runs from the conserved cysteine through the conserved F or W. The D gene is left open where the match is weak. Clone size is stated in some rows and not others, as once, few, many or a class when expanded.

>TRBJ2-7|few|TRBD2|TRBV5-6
TGTGCCAGCAGCTTAGCTGGCGGGAGCGGACTCGAGCAGTACTTC
CASSLAGGSGLEQYF
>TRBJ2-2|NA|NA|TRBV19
TGTGCCAGTAGTATAGAAGAGTTACACCCAGCGAACACCGGGGAGCTGTTTTTT
CASSIEELHPANTGELFF
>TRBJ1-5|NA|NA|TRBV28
TGTGCCAGCAGAGGACAGAGAAATCAGCCCCAGCATTTT
CASRGQRNQPQHF
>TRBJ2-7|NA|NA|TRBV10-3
TGTGCCATCAGTGAAACCCACGAGCAGTACTTC
CAISETHEQYF
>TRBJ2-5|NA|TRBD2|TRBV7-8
TGTGCCAGCAGCTTATTCGTGGGCATCCCTCGGGGGGTCGGGAGCAGGCAAGAGACCCAGTACTTC
CASSLFVGIPRGVGSRQETQYF
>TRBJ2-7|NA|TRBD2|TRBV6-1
TGTGCCAGCAGTGAAGATGGGTCTAGCGGGTACTCCTACGAGCAGTACTTC
CASSEDGSSGYSYEQYF
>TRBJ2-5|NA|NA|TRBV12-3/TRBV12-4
TGTGCCAGCAGTCGGGCGGATGCCCAGTACTTC
CASSRADAQYF
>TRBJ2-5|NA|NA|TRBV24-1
TGTGCCACCAGTGATTCCCAAAGGGCAGGGTACCAAGAGACCCAGTACTTC
CATSDSQRAGYQETQYF
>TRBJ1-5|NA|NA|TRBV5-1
TGCGCCAGCAGCTTGGGGACAAACCCCCGGCTTCAGCCCCAGCATTTT
CASSLGTNPRLQPQHF
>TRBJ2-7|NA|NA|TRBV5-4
TGTGCCAGCAGCCCACGAGGGGGGACACTGAGCTCCTACGAGCAGTACTTC
CASSPRGGTLSSYEQYF
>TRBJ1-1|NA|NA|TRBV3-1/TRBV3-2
TGTGCCAGCAGCCAAGGGGGGGGTGAGGACACTGAAGCTTTCTTT
CASSQGGGEDTEAFF
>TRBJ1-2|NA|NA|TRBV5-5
TGTGCCAGCAGTACCGGAGAGGTTTCCCGGGTGGCTGGCTACACCTTC
CASSTGEVSRVAGYTF
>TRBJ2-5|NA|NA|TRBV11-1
TGTGCCAGCAGCCGAAACAGGGATCCAGAGACCCAGTACTTC
CASSRNRDPETQYF
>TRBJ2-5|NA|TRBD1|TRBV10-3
TGTGCCATCAGTCGACAGGGCGAGACCCAGTACTTC
CAISRQGETQYF
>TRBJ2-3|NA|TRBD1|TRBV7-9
TGTGCCAGCAGCTCCGGACAGGGACTCACAGATACGCAGTATTTT
CASSSGQGLTDTQYF
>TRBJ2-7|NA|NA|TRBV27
TGTGCCAGCAGTTCGGCGGGCGCAGCTACCTACGAGCAGTACTTC
CASSSAGAATYEQYF
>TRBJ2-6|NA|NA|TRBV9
TGTGCCAGCAGCGTAGGAGGGGCTGGGGCCAACGTCCTGACTTTC
CASSVGGAGANVLTF
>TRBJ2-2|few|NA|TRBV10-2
TGCGCCAGCAGTGAGCCCGGGAGAGTGACCGGGGAGCTGTTTTTT
CASSEPGRVTGELFF
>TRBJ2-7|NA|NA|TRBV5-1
TGCGCCAGCAGTCCGACGACTGGGGCAACCTACGAGCAGTACTTC
CASSPTTGATYEQYF
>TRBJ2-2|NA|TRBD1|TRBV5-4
TGTGCCAGCAGCTTGGATTTTACAGGGGCGGCCACCGGGGAGCTGTTTTTT
CASSLDFTGAATGELFF
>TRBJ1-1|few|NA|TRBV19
TGTGCCAGTAGTATAAGCCTGAACACTGAAGCTTTCTTT
CASSISLNTEAFF
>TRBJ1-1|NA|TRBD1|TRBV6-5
TGTGCCAGCAGACTAGACAGGGACCCTGATGAAGCTTTCTTT
CASRLDRDPDEAFF
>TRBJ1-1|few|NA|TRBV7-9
TGTGCCAGCAGCGGCCGACTTCAGGGTAGCACTGAAGCTTTCTTT
CASSGRLQGSTEAFF
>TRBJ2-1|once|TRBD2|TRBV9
TGTGCCAGCAGCGTACAGCGGGAGGGATACAATGAGCAGTTCTTC
CASSVQREGYNEQFF
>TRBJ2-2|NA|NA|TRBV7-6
TGTGCCAGCAGCAAAACCAGCAGGGTCCCCACCGGGGAGCTGTTTTTT
CASSKTSRVPTGELFF
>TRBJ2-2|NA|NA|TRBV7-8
TGTGCCAGCAGCCCACCAACAGGGTCCGGGGAGCTGTTTTTT
CASSPPTGSGELFF